The rows below give T cell receptor beta chains drawn from one sample of a study of blood T cell repertoires in COVID-19. TCRdb's copy holds only in-frame clones and misses some; the assay was immunoSEQ multiplex PCR. This table has more than 150,000 clones, around four fifths appearing once. Sequencing used peripheral blood. The receptors originated from a man in his 70s who had recovered from COVID-19. CDR3s include the opening cysteine and the closing phenylalanine or tryptophan. D genes are given only for firm matches. A clone size is listed for some rows: how often the clone was seen (once, few, many), or a class if it is expanded.

abundance,d_gene,j_gene,v_gene,CDR3aa,CDR3nt
NA,TRBD1,TRBJ1-5,TRBV6-2/TRBV6-3,CASSPDRVAQPQHF,TGTGCCAGCAGCCCCGACAGGGTGGCTCAGCCCCAGCATTTT
NA,TRBD2,TRBJ2-5,TRBV7-6,CASSLGTSGQETQYF,TGTGCCAGCAGCTTAGGGACTAGCGGCCAAGAGACCCAGTACTTC
few,TRBD2,TRBJ2-1,TRBV11-2,CASSSTSGRANEQFF,TGTGCCAGCAGCTCGACTAGCGGGAGGGCCAATGAGCAGTTCTTC
NA,TRBD2,TRBJ2-3,TRBV9,CASSPSGRASGDTQYF,TGTGCCAGCAGCCCTAGCGGGAGGGCCTCAGGAGATACGCAGTATTTT
NA,NA,TRBJ1-1,TRBV11-3,CASSITGKNTEAFF,TGTGCCAGCAGCATTACAGGGAAGAACACTGAAGCTTTCTTT
NA,TRBD2,TRBJ2-3,TRBV6-5,CASSLAGGSLTDTQYF,TGTGCCAGCAGTTTAGCGGGAGGGTCCCTCACAGATACGCAGTATTTT
NA,TRBD1,TRBJ2-1,TRBV11-3,CASSFSRTGDNEQFF,TGTGCCAGCAGCTTCTCCAGGACAGGGGACAATGAGCAGTTCTTC
NA,TRBD2,TRBJ2-1,TRBV28,CASSSPGGKHNEQFF,TGTGCCAGCAGTTCCCCGGGAGGGAAGCACAATGAGCAGTTCTTC
NA,NA,TRBJ1-2,TRBV24-1,CATSEADLLNGYTF,TGTGCCACCAGTGAGGCGGACTTATTGAATGGCTACACCTTC
NA,TRBD1,TRBJ1-3,TRBV14,CASSQYIRGQFGNTIYF,TGTGCCAGCAGCCAGTACATCAGGGGGCAGTTTGGAAACACCATATATTTT
few,TRBD1,TRBJ2-7,TRBV19,CASSITGGSGDLSYEQYF,TGTGCCAGTAGTATAACAGGGGGCTCGGGGGACTTATCATACGAGCAGTACTTC
NA,NA,TRBJ2-2,TRBV5-1,CASSVQAGELFF,TGCGCCAGCAGCGTACAGGCCGGGGAGCTGTTTTTT
NA,TRBD2,TRBJ2-1,TRBV9,CASSERGSSYNEQFF,TGTGCCAGCAGCGAGCGGGGGAGCTCCTACAATGAGCAGTTCTTC
NA,NA,TRBJ1-2,TRBV5-1,CASSLSQGSYGYTF,TGCGCCAGCAGCTTGAGCCAGGGGAGCTATGGCTACACCTTC
few,NA,TRBJ2-7,TRBV7-9,CASSLVPTSSSYEQYF,TGTGCCAGCAGCTTAGTTCCCACCTCGAGCTCCTACGAGCAGTACTTC
NA,NA,TRBJ1-3,TRBV5-5,CAGRSSTGAGNTIYF,TGTGCAGGACGGTCTTCGACAGGCGCTGGAAACACCATATATTTT
NA,NA,TRBJ2-3,TRBV6-5,CASSFPIQSGDTQYF,TGTGCCAGCAGTTTCCCCATCCAAAGCGGAGATACGCAGTATTTT
once,NA,TRBJ1-3,TRBV7-8,CASSLAGINSGNTIYF,TGTGCCAGCAGCTTAGCGGGCATTAACTCTGGAAACACCATATATTTT
NA,NA,TRBJ2-7,TRBV28,CASTSNYSYEQYF,TGTGCCAGCACCTCAAACTACTCCTACGAGCAGTACTTC
NA,TRBD1,TRBJ2-4,TRBV7-9,CASSFQGAVVNIQYF,TGTGCCAGCAGCTTTCAGGGGGCCGTGGTAAACATTCAGTACTTC
few,NA,TRBJ2-7,TRBV9,CASSVVGGEQYF,TGTGCCAGCAGCGTAGTGGGGGGCGAGCAGTACTTC
NA,NA,TRBJ1-1,TRBV28,CASSGGVQNTEAFF,TGTGCCAGCAGTGGGGGCGTACAGAACACTGAAGCTTTCTTT
NA,NA,TRBJ2-3,TRBV6-5,CASSLQRGTDTQYF,TGTGCCAGCAGTCTACAGCGGGGCACAGATACGCAGTATTTT
NA,TRBD2,TRBJ2-3,TRBV27,CASSHGGRTDTQYF,TGTGCCAGCAGCCACGGCGGGAGGACAGATACGCAGTATTTT
few,TRBD2,TRBJ2-7,TRBV6-5,CASSSGTSGKEQYF,TGTGCCAGCAGTTCCGGGACTAGCGGGAAGGAGCAGTACTTC
NA,TRBD1,TRBJ1-1,TRBV6-6,CASSGYPGTGDEEAFF,TGTGCCAGCAGTGGCTACCCCGGGACAGGGGATGAGGAAGCTTTCTTT
NA,TRBD1,TRBJ2-5,TRBV18,CASSLHFPGTAGETQYF,TGTGCCAGCTCACTACACTTCCCCGGGACAGCCGGAGAGACCCAGTACTTC
once,NA,TRBJ2-4,TRBV15,CATSRDKQGLTIQYF,TGTGCCACCAGCAGAGATAAACAGGGCCTCACCATTCAGTACTTC
NA,NA,TRBJ1-3,TRBV9,CASSVGPSGNTIYF,TGTGCCAGCAGCGTTGGCCCCTCTGGAAACACCATATATTTT
NA,NA,TRBJ1-3,TRBV19,CASSIRRGSGNTIYF,TGTGCCAGTAGTATACGTCGCGGTTCGGGGAACACCATATATTTT
once,NA,TRBJ1-2,TRBV7-2,CASSLGRDGYTF,TGTGCCAGCAGCTTGGGCAGGGATGGCTACACCTTC
NA,TRBD2,TRBJ2-4,TRBV7-2,CASSFPTSGLGAKNIQYF,TGTGCCAGCAGCTTCCCGACTAGCGGCCTGGGGGCCAAAAACATTCAGTACTTC
NA,NA,TRBJ1-6,TRBV19,CASSITGSPLHF,TGTGCCAGTAGCATAACAGGGTCACCCCTCCACTTT
NA,TRBD2,TRBJ2-1,TRBV6-6,CASIPGGHYAHEQFF,TGTGCCAGCATCCCGGGAGGTCACTATGCCCATGAGCAGTTCTTC
NA,NA,TRBJ2-1,TRBV6-1,CASSEGVTEQFF,TGTGCCAGCAGTGAGGGCGTTACTGAGCAGTTCTTC
NA,NA,TRBJ1-1,TRBV5-4,CASSLQGGRNTEAFF,TGTGCCAGCAGCCTACAGGGAGGGAGGAACACTGAAGCTTTCTTT
few,NA,TRBJ2-1,TRBV7-2,CASSPRGGSSYNEQFF,TGTGCCAGCAGCCCTAGAGGAGGTAGCTCCTACAATGAGCAGTTCTTC
NA,NA,TRBJ2-1,TRBV7-2,CASSFGLRNEQFF,TGTGCCAGCAGCTTCGGCTTGAGGAATGAGCAGTTCTTC